This record looks at one T cell receptor (beta chain) sequence and its context. Autoimmune disease history or systemic immunosuppression led to patients being barred. The sample belongs to a study of OX40 agonist ivuxolimab in advanced cancers. Across the whole study: Partial responses were achieved by three patients: one hepatocellular carcinoma, two cutaneous melanoma.

Sequencing used immunoSEQ multiplex PCR; TCRdb keeps in-frame clones, though not all of them. The sample gives 90,000 to 100,000 clones, 88% of which show up once; around 0.8% is in the top ten. Germline CDR1 MNHNS, CDR2 SASEGT. V lost 6 bases and J 5 bases, leaving 11 bases between the germline ends. There are 14 residues in the CDR3. The clonotype comes from an adult with an advanced solid tumor such as melanoma, head and neck, liver or kidney cancer. This material consisted of CD4+ or CD8+ T cells sorted from blood, taken in a trial of the OX40 agonist ivuxolimab. This chain links TRBV6-1 with TRBJ1-6; D might be TRBD1 (6 bases). DNA for the CDR3: TGTGCCAGCAGCGGACAGCGGAATAATTCACCCCTCCACTTT. Protein sequence: CASSGQRNNSPLHF.